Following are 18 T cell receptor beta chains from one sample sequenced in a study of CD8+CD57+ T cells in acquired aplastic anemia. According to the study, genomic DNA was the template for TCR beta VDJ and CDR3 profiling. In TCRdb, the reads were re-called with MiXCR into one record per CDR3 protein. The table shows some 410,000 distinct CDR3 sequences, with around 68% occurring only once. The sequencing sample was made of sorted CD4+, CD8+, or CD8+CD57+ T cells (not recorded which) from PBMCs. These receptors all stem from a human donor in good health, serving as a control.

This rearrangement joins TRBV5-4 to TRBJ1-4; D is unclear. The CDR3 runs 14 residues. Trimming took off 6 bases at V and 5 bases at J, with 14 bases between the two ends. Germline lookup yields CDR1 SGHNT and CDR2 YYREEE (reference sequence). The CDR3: CASTPRDTNEKLFF. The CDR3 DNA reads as TGTGCCAGCACCCCACGCGACACGAATGAAAAACTGTTTTTT.

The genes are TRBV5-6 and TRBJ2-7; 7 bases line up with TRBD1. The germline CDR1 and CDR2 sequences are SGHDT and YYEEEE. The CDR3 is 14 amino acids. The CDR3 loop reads CSSSAGTETYEQYF. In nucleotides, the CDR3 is TGTAGCAGCAGCGCCGGGACAGAGACCTACGAGCAGTACTTC. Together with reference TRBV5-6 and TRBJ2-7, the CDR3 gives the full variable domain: DAGVTQSPTHLIKTRGQQVTLRCSPKSGHDTVSWYQQALGQGPQFIFQYYEEEERQRGNFPDRFSGHQFPNYSSELNVNALLLGDSALYLCSSSAGTETYEQYFGPGTRLTVT.

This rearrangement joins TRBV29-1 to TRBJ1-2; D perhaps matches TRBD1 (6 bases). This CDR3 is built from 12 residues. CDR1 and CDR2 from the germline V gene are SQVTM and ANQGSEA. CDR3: CASSPRGDGHTF. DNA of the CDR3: TGCGCCAGCAGCCCGAGGGGGGACGGCCACACCTTC.

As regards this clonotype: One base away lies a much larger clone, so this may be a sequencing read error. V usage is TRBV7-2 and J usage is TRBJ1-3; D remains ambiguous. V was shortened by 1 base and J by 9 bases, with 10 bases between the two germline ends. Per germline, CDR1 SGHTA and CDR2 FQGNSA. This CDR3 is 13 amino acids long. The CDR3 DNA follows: TGTGCCAGCAGCTTAGACAGCAGAAGCACCATATATTTT. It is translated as CASSLDSRSTIYF.

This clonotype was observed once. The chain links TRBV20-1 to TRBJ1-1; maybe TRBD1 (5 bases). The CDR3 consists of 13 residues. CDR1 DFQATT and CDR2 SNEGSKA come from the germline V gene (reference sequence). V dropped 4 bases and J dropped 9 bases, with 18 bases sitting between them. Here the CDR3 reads CSAILPGTSKAFF. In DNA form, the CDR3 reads TGCAGTGCTATACTTCCCGGGACTAGCAAAGCTTTCTTT.

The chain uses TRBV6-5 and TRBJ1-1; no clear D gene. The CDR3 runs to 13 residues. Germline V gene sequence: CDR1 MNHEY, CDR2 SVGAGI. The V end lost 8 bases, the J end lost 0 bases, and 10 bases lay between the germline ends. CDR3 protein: CASWSGMNTEAFF. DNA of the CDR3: TGTGCCAGCTGGAGTGGAATGAACACTGAAGCTTTCTTT.

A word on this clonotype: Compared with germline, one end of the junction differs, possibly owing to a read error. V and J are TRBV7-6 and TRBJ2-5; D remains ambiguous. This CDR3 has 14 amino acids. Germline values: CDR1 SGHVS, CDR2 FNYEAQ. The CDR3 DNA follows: TGTGCCAGCAGCTTAGTCCGCACTAAAGCGACCGAGTACTTC. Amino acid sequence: CASSLVRTKATEYF.

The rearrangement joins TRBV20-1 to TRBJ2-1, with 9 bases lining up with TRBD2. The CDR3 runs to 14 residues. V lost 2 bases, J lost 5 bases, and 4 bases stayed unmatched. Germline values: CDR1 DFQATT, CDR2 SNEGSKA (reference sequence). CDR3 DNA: TGCAGTGCTAGATCATTAGCGGGGGACAATGAGCAGTTCTTC. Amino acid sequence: CSARSLAGDNEQFF.

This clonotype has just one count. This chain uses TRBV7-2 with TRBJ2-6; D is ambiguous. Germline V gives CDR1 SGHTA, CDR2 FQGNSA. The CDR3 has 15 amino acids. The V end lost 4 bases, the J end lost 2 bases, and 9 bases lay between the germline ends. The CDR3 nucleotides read TGTGCCAGCAGCTCGGGTCAGCCTGGGGCCAACGTCCTGACTTTC. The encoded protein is CASSSGQPGANVLTF. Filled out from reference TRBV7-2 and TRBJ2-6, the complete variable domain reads GAGVSQSPSNKVTEKGKDVELRCDPISGHTALYWYRQSLGQGLEFLIYFQGNSAPDKSGLPSDRFSAERTGGSVSTLTIQRTQQEDSAVYLCASSSGQPGANVLTFGAGSRLTVL.

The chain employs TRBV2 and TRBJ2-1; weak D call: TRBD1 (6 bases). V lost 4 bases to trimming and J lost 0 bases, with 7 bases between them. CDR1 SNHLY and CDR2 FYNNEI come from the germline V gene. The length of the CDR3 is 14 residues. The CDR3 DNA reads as TGTGCCAGCAGTGGACAGGTCTCCTACAATGAGCAGTTCTTC. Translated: CASSGQVSYNEQFF.

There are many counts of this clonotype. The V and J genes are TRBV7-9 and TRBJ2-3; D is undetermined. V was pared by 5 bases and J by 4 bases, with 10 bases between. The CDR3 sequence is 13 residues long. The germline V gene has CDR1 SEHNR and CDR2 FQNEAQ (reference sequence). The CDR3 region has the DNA TGTGCCAGCAGCCGGACCGGATCAGATACGCAGTATTTT. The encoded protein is CASSRTGSDTQYF.

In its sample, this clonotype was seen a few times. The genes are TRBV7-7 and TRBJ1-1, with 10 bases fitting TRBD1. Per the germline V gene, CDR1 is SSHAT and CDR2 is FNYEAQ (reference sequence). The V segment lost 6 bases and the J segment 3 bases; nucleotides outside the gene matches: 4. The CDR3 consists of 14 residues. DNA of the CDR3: TGTGCCAGCAGTGCCGGGACAGGGGACACTGAAGCTTTCTTT. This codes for CASSAGTGDTEAFF. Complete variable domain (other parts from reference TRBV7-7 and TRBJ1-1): GAGVSQSPRYKVTKRGQDVTLRCDPISSHATLYWYQQALGQGPEFLTYFNYEAQPDKSGLPSDRFSAERPEGSISTLTIQRTEQRDSAMYRCASSAGTGDTEAFFGQGTRLTVV.

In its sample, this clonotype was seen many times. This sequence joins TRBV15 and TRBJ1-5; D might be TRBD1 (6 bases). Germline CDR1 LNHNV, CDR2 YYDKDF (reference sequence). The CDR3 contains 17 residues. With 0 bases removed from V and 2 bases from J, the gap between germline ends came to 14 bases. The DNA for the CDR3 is TGTGCCACCAGCAGAGATCCAGGGGCAGGGGGCAATCAGCCCCAGCATTTT. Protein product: CATSRDPGAGGNQPQHF.

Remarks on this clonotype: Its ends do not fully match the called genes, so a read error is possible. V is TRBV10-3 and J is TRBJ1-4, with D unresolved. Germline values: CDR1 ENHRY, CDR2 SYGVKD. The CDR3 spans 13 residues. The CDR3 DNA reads TGTGCCAGCAGTGAGCGGTCGGAAGGTCTTTCGTTTTTT. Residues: CASSERSEGLSFF.

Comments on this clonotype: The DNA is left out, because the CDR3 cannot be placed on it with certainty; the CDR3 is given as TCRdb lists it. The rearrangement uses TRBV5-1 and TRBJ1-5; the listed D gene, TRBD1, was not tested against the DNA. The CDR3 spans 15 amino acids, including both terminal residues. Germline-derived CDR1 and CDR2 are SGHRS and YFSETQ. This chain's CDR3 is CANLRARDTAQPQHF.

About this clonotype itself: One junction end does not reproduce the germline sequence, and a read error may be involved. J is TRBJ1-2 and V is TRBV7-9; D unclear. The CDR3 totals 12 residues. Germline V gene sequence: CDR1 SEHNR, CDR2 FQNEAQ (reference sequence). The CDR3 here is CAGSQDGGGYTF. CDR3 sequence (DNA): TGTGCCGGCAGCCAAGATGGTGGTGGCTACACCTTC.

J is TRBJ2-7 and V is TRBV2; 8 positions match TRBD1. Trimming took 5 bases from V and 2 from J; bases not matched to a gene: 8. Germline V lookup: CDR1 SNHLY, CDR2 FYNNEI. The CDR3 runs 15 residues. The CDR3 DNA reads TGTGCCAGCAGTAAGGGACAGGTATTCCCCTACGAGCAGTACTTC. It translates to CASSKGQVFPYEQYF.

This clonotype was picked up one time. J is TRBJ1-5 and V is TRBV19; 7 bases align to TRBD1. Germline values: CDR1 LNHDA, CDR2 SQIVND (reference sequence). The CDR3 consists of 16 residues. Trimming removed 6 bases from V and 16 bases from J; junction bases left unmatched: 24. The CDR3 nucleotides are TGTGCCAGTAGCCCTAGGGGTCGGGACAGTGGACTCCCCATACATTTT. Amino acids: CASSPRGRDSGLPIHF.